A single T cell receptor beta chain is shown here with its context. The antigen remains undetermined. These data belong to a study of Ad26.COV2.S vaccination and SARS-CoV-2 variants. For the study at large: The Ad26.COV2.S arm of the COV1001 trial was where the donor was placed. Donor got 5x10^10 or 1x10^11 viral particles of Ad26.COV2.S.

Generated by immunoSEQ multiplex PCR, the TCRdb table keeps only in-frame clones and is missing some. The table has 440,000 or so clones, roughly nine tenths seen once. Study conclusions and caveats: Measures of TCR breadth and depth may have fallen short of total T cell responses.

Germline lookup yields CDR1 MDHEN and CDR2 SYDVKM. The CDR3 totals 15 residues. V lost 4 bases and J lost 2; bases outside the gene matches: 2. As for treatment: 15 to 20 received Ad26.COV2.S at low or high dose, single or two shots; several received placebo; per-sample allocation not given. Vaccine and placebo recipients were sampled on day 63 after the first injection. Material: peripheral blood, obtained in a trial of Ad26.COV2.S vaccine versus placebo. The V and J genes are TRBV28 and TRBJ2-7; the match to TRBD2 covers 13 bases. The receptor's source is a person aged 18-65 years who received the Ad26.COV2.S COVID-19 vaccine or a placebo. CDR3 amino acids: CASSSGTSGTYEQYF. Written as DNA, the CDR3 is TGTGCCAGCAGTTCGGGGACTAGCGGGACCTACGAGCAGTACTTC.